These 6 T cell receptor beta chains were sequenced from one sample in a study of blood T cell repertoires in COVID-19. Clones were read by immunoSEQ multiplex PCR, and TCRdb kept only the in-frame ones, dropping some. Among fewer than 200,000 clones, less than 85% were seen once, and the ten largest hold about a sixth. The sample taken for sequencing was PBMCs or T cells enriched from blood (not recorded which). These receptors originate from a man in his sixties who had recovered from COVID-19.

The genes are TRBV29-1 and TRBJ2-7; TRBD1 matches 9 bases. Unmatched junction bases numbered 0, after V lost 3 bases and J lost 3 bases. Germline lookup yields CDR1 SQVTM and CDR2 ANQGSEA. The CDR3 has 12 residues. The CDR3 DNA reads TGCAGCGTTGAGGGACAGGGCTACGAGCAGTACTTC. Protein product: CSVEGQGYEQYF.

This chain uses TRBV2 with TRBJ1-1; no clear D gene. There are 11 residues in the CDR3. Germline assignment: CDR1 SNHLY and CDR2 FYNNEI. V was clipped by 3 bases and J by 5 bases, with 4 bases between them. CDR3 protein: CASSELTEAFF. As DNA, the CDR3 is TGTGCCAGCAGTGAGTTAACTGAAGCTTTCTTT.

This clone was seen repeatedly, ten times or more. The V and J genes are TRBV5-1 and TRBJ1-5, with unresolved D. Germline V gives CDR1 SGHRS, CDR2 YFSETQ. CDR3 size: 14 residues. The V gene lost 0 bases and the J gene lost 7 bases, with 11 bases spanning the gap. CDR3 sequence reads: CASSLEGGGQPQHF. CDR3 sequence (DNA): TGCGCCAGCAGCTTGGAAGGAGGAGGGCAGCCCCAGCATTTT.

This chain joins TRBV6-5 and TRBJ1-1; 7 positions agree with TRBD1. Per the germline V gene, CDR1 is MNHEY and CDR2 is SVGAGI. This CDR3 is built from 11 residues. The V and J ends lost 6 bases and 12 bases, in that order; junction bases with no gene match: 7. In DNA, the CDR3 is TGTGCCAGCAGGACCGGGACAGAATCTTTCTTT. It codes for CASRTGTESFF.

The chain carries TRBV19 and TRBJ1-5, with 10 bases lining up with TRBD1. Germline CDR1 LNHDA, CDR2 SQIVND (reference sequence). The CDR3 loop spans 16 amino acids. Losses at the gene ends were 8 bases for V and 0 bases for J; bases not matched to a gene: 7. The CDR3 coding sequence is TGTGCCAGTCGGGACAGGGGAGGATTTAGCAATCAGCCCCAGCATTTT. This translates into CASRDRGGFSNQPQHF. Full variable domain (rest looked up from reference TRBV19 and TRBJ1-5): DGGITQSPKYLFRKEGQNVTLSCEQNLNHDAMYWYRQDPGQGLRLIYYSQIVNDFQKGDIAEGYSVSREKKESFPLTVTSAQKNPTAFYLCASRDRGGFSNQPQHFGDGTRLSIL.

The chain joins TRBV18 to TRBJ2-1, with 8 bases fitting TRBD1. The CDR3 is 16 residues long. Germline-derived CDR1 and CDR2 are KGHSH and LQKENI. J gave up 6 bases and V 3 bases, and 10 bases lay outside the gene matches. CDR3 DNA: TGTGCCAGCTCACCTTCGGCAGGGGGCAAATCCAATGAGCAGTTCTTC. The encoded protein is CASSPSAGGKSNEQFF.